The 25 T cell receptor beta chains given below trace back to one sample, sequenced in a study of blood T cells in healthy people across ages. Using a J-beta primer mix together with a sample-barcoded 5' primer, a second PCR was run for about 6 to 11 cycles. TCRdb fed the 5' RACE reads into MiXCR, producing one record per CDR3 protein. The sample has some 760,000 distinct CDR3 sequences; 20% to 30% are singletons. Separately, the same data were catalogued under a study of T cells of mothers and their children.

Sequencing input: blood. The receptors shown here come from a boy younger than 18 in good health.

The table lists this clonotype with a few counts. The rearrangement joins TRBV20-1 to TRBJ2-5; the D gene is possibly TRBD1 (6 bases). From germline, CDR1 is DFQATT and CDR2 SNEGSKA (reference sequence). Between the trimmed V and J ends, which lost 6 bases and 4 bases, there was a span of 18 bases. This CDR3 comprises 14 residues. The CDR3 region is CSAPNRQGSETQYF. The CDR3 coding sequence is TGCAGTGCGCCGAATAGGCAGGGGTCAGAGACCCAGTACTTC.

The V and J genes are TRBV6-1 and TRBJ2-7; 9 bases map to TRBD2. The CDR3 contains 15 residues. In germline, CDR1 is MNHNS, CDR2 SASEGT. V trimming: 1 base; J trimming: 4 bases; junction bases outside the gene matches: 5. DNA of the CDR3: TGTGCCAGCAGTGAAGGGCTAGCGGGACAATACGAGCAGTACTTC. The encoded protein is CASSEGLAGQYEQYF.

The sample holds a few counts of this clonotype. The CDR3: CASSLLTGWGETQYF. For the CDR3, the DNA is TGTGCCAGCAGTTTACTAACAGGGTGGGGAGAGACCCAGTACTTC. This chain uses TRBV12-3 or TRBV12-4 with TRBJ2-5; perhaps TRBD1 as D (6 bases). The V and J ends lost 2 bases and 4 bases respectively, with 14 bases between them. This CDR3 has 15 residues.

The V and J genes are TRBV24-1 and TRBJ2-7; D could derive from TRBD1 or TRBD2 (5 bases each). V gave up 7 bases and J gave up 0 bases, with 24 bases separating them. CDR1 and CDR2 from the germline V gene are KGHDR and SFDVKD. This CDR3 has 18 amino acids. The CDR3 protein is CATSSRSKPPGGSYEQYF. CDR3 in DNA: TGTGCCACCAGCAGTAGGTCCAAGCCCCCTGGGGGCTCCTACGAGCAGTACTTC.

This rearrangement joins TRBV29-1 to TRBJ2-3; perhaps TRBD1 as D (6 bases). V was trimmed by 4 bases and J by 8 bases, leaving 13 bases between them. Looked up from germline, CDR1 is SQVTM and CDR2 is ANQGSEA. The CDR3 is 12 residues long. The CDR3 DNA is TGCAGCGTTGTGGGGGACACGGGTACGCAGTATTTT. Its translation: CSVVGDTGTQYF.

The chain carries TRBV3-1 and TRBJ1-2; D gene unclear. This CDR3 region has 17 residues. V gave up 3 bases and J gave up 6 bases, with 23 bases separating them. Germline values: CDR1 LGHDT, CDR2 YNNKEL (reference sequence). CDR3: CASSHPTSGKSIDGYTF. CDR3 DNA: TGTGCCAGCAGCCACCCAACCTCGGGTAAAAGTATCGATGGCTACACCTTC.

The CDR3 sequence: CASSVAGSGRDTQYF. In nucleotides, the CDR3 is TGTGCCAGCAGCGTAGCTGGTAGCGGGAGGGATACGCAGTATTTT. The V gene is TRBV9, the J gene TRBJ2-3, with 10 bases fitting TRBD2. The CDR3 has 15 residues. CDR1 and CDR2 from the germline V gene are SGDLS and YYNGEE. The V gene end was trimmed by 0 bases and the J gene end by 6 bases; junction bases not matched to a gene: 4. The whole variable domain, filled in from reference TRBV9 and TRBJ2-3, reads DSGVTQTPKHLITATGQRVTLRCSPRSGDLSVYWYQQSLDQGLQFLIQYYNGEERAKGNILERFSAQQFPDLHSELNLSSLELGDSALYFCASSVAGSGRDTQYFGPGTRLTVL.

The sample holds a few counts of this clonotype. This chain links TRBV19 with TRBJ1-5; 7 nucleotides agree with TRBD1. The CDR3 spans 14 residues. Germline loops: CDR1 LNHDA, CDR2 SQIVND (reference sequence). Trimming cost V 7 bases and J 3 bases; bases outside gene matches: 6. This CDR3 is CASNPGQTNQPQHF. In DNA, the CDR3 is TGTGCCAGTAACCCGGGACAGACCAATCAGCCCCAGCATTTT.

The genes are TRBV6-1 and TRBJ2-5, with D maybe TRBD2 (6 bases). The J call is doubtful: the DNA matches TRBJ2-1 better. From germline, CDR1 is MNHNS and CDR2 SASEGT. This CDR3 contains 15 residues. For the CDR3, the DNA is TGTGCCAGCAGTGAAAGGAGGGCCTACTACAATGAGCAGTTCTTC. Protein: CASSERRAYYNEQFF.

V is TRBV4-1 and J is TRBJ2-2; 9 bases align to TRBD2. The CDR3 runs 16 residues. The ends lost 2 bases at V and 9 bases at J; junction bases unmatched: 10. CDR1 and CDR2 from the germline V gene are MGHRA and YSYEKL. In DNA form, the CDR3 reads TGCGCCAGCAGCCAAACGTTAGCGGGAGATTGGAGGGAGCTGTTTTTT. Amino acid sequence: CASSQTLAGDWRELFF.

The rearrangement uses TRBV20-1 and TRBJ2-7; D unresolved. The CDR3 is 13 amino acids. CDR1 is DFQATT, CDR2 SNEGSKA, per germline (reference sequence). The V gene lost 0 bases and the J gene lost 1 base, with 7 bases spanning the gap. The DNA for the CDR3 is TGCAGTGCTAGAGATCCCCGATCCTACGAGCAGTACTTC. Encoded protein: CSARDPRSYEQYF.

The CDR3 loop is CASSLMSNEQFF. In nucleotides, the CDR3 is TGTGCCAGCAGCTTGATGAGTAATGAGCAGTTCTTC. The gene calls are TRBV5-6 and TRBJ2-1, with D hard to call. Looked up from germline, CDR1 is SGHDT and CDR2 is YYEEEE. This CDR3 is 12 amino acids long. Trimming cost V 1 base and J 7 bases, with 6 bases left between them. Using reference TRBV5-6 and TRBJ2-1 for the parts outside the CDR3, the full variable domain is DAGVTQSPTHLIKTRGQQVTLRCSPKSGHDTVSWYQQALGQGPQFIFQYYEEEERQRGNFPDRFSGHQFPNYSSELNVNALLLGDSALYLCASSLMSNEQFFGPGTRLTVL.

The chain carries TRBV24-1 and TRBJ1-2; a weak D match, TRBD1 (6 bases). The CDR3 is 18 residues long. V gave up 6 bases and J gave up 1 base, with 23 bases separating them. Germline CDR1 KGHDR, CDR2 SFDVKD. The CDR3 spells CATSQRTRGGSLNYGYTF. The CDR3 DNA reads TGTGCCACCAGTCAGAGAACCAGGGGCGGCTCACTTAACTATGGCTACACCTTC.

This clonotype showed up just a few times. The chain links TRBV7-2 to TRBJ1-4; no clear D. The V and J ends lost 3 bases and 8 bases respectively, with 16 bases between them. The CDR3 sequence is 15 residues long. Germline V gene lookup returns CDR1 SGHTA and CDR2 FQGNSA. DNA of the CDR3: TGTGCCAGCAGCTTGGGTATCCGGGGAGGAGAAAAACTGTTTTTT. This encodes CASSLGIRGGEKLFF.

This clonotype was found a few times. V is TRBV28 and J is TRBJ2-4, with a tentative D call TRBD2 (7 bases). V shed 7 bases and J shed 7 bases, with 26 bases lying between them. This CDR3 has 17 residues. CDR1 is MDHEN, CDR2 SYDVKM, per germline. The CDR3 DNA follows: TGTGCCAGCATCTACCCGGGGGGACAACACTGGGGTAACATTCAGTACTTC. Translation gives CASIYPGGQHWGNIQYF.

This clonotype appeared a few times. A single base separates this from a much larger clone, so it may be a read error. V and J are TRBV6-2 or TRBV6-3 and TRBJ2-7, with 11 positions matching TRBD2. CDR3 size: 13 residues. Germline values: CDR1 MNHEY, CDR2 SVGEGT. Losses at the gene ends were 6 bases for V and 3 bases for J; bases not matched to a gene: 1. The CDR3 sequence: CASRTSGIYEQYF. CDR3 DNA: TGTGCCAGCAGGACTAGCGGGATCTACGAGCAGTACTTC.

This clonotype was picked up a small number of times. The rearrangement joins TRBV18 to TRBJ2-7; D remains ambiguous. CDR1 is KGHSH and CDR2 is LQKENI in the germline V gene. The CDR3 length is 14 residues. Deletions cut 6 bases from V and 5 bases from J, with 17 bases between. The CDR3 DNA reads TGTGCCAGCTCGAAGGTGGACCTGGGGAACGAGCAGTACTTC. Translated: CASSKVDLGNEQYF.

This clonotype was seen only a few times. The V call is TRBV24-1, the J call TRBJ2-2; D is undetermined. Trimming stripped 4 bases from V and 0 bases from J, with 11 bases between. Germline V gene data show CDR1 as KGHDR and CDR2 as SFDVKD. The CDR3 has 16 amino acids. CDR3 nucleotide sequence: TGTGCCACCAGTGACCATTTTTCCACGAACACCGGGGAGCTGTTTTTT. Protein product: CATSDHFSTNTGELFF.

The DNA for the CDR3 is TGTGCCAGCAGTAATAGCGGGGCCCGCAATGAGCAGTTCTTC. Translated: CASSNSGARNEQFF. This chain joins TRBV27 and TRBJ2-1; TRBD2 matches 8 bases. From germline, CDR1 is MNHEY and CDR2 SMNVEV (reference sequence). Losses at the gene ends were 5 bases for V and 6 bases for J; bases not matched to a gene: 6. The CDR3 contains 14 residues.

This clonotype has only a few counts. The chain couples TRBV4-3 to TRBJ1-5; no clear D. Germline V lookup: CDR1 LGHNA, CDR2 YSLEER. V was shortened by 0 bases and J by 0 bases, with 18 bases between the two germline ends. The CDR3 extends over 19 amino acids. The CDR3 spells CASSQELRTDGYSNQPQHF. In DNA, the CDR3 is TGCGCCAGCAGCCAAGAACTTCGGACGGACGGATATAGCAATCAGCCCCAGCATTTT.

This rearrangement joins TRBV7-3 to TRBJ2-1; 9 bases line up with TRBD2. V was pared by 2 bases and J by 6 bases, with 14 bases of the junction left unmatched. The CDR3 spans 18 residues. CDR1 and CDR2 from the germline V gene are SGHTA and FQGTGA. CDR3 residues: CASSLDPPGLAGGNEQFF. The CDR3 nucleotides read TGTGCCAGCAGCTTAGATCCTCCGGGACTAGCAGGGGGCAATGAGCAGTTCTTC.

The V gene is TRBV5-4, the J gene TRBJ2-2, with TRBD1 as a possible D gene (5 bases). V dropped 0 bases and J dropped 0 bases, with 9 bases sitting between them. The CDR3 spans 16 residues. The germline CDR1 and CDR2 sequences are SGHNT and YYREEE (reference sequence). CDR3 protein: CASSLGSRANTGELFF. CDR3 nucleotides: TGTGCCAGCAGCTTGGGCTCCAGGGCGAACACCGGGGAGCTGTTTTTT.

This chain connects TRBV10-2 to TRBJ1-2; possibly TRBD1 for D (5 bases). This CDR3 has 15 amino acids. The V gene's germline CDR1 is WSHSY and CDR2 SAAADI. V was pared by 0 bases and J by 4 bases, with 12 bases between. Here the CDR3 reads CASSESTWGTYGYTF. The DNA of the CDR3 is TGCGCCAGCAGTGAGTCGACGTGGGGGACCTATGGCTACACCTTC.

This chain connects TRBV20-1 to TRBJ2-7, with D uncertain. The V end lost 4 bases, the J end lost 0 bases, and 16 bases lay between the germline ends. The CDR3 has 15 residues. The germline V gene has CDR1 DFQATT and CDR2 SNEGSKA (reference sequence). The CDR3 nucleotides are TGCAGTGCTAACCCGGGTCACCTTCCCTCCTACGAGCAGTACTTC. This codes for CSANPGHLPSYEQYF.

The chain combines TRBV9 with TRBJ2-7; D gene unclear. Between the trimmed V and J ends, which lost 4 bases and 2 bases, there was a span of 13 bases. Germline V gives CDR1 SGDLS, CDR2 YYNGEE. This CDR3 has 14 residues. CDR3 nucleotide sequence: TGTGCCAGCAGCCCCGGGCGGAGTGCCTACGAGCAGTACTTC. This sequence encodes CASSPGRSAYEQYF.